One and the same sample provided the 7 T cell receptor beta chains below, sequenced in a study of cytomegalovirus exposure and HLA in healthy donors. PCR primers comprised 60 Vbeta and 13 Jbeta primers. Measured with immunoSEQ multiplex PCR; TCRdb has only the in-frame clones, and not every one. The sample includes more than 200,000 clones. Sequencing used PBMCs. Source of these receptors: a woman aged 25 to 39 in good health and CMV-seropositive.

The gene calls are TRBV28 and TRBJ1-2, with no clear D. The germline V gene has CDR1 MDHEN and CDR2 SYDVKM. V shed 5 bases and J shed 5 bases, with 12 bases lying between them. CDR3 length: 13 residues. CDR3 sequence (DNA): TGTGCCAGCAGTCCACCTGGTCAGTATGGCTACACCTTC. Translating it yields CASSPPGQYGYTF.

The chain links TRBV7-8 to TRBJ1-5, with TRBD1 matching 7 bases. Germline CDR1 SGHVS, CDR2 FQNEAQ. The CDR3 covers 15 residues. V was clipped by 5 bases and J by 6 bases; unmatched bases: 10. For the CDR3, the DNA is TGTGCCAGCAGCGACTCGACAGGGAGAGGTCAGCCCCAGCATTTT. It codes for CASSDSTGRGQPQHF.

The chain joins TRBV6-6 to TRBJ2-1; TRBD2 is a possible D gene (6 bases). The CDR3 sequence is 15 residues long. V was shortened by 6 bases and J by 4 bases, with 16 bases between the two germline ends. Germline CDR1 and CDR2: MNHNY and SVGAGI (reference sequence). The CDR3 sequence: CASRRRGAGYNEQFF. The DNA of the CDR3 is TGTGCCAGCAGACGGCGCGGGGCGGGGTACAATGAGCAGTTCTTC.

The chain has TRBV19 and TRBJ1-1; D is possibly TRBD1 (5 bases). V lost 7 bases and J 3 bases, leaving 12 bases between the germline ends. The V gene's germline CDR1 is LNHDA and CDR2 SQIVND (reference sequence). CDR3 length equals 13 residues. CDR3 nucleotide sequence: TGTGCCAGTACCCTACCAGGGTACACTGAAGCTTTCTTT. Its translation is CASTLPGYTEAFF.

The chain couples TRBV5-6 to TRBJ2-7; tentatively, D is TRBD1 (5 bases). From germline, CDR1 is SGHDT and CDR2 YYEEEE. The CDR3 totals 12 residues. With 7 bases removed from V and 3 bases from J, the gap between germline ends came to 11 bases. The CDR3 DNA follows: TGTGCCAGCTCTACAGGAATCTACGAGCAGTACTTC. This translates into CASSTGIYEQYF.

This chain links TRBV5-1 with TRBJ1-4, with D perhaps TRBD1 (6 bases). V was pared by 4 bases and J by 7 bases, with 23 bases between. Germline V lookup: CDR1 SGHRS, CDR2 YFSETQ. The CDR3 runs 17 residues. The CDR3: CASSPEGQGQGGEKLFF. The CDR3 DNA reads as TGCGCCAGCAGCCCGGAAGGTCAGGGGCAAGGAGGTGAAAAACTGTTTTTT. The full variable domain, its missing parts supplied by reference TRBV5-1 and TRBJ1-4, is KAGVTQTPRYLIKTRGQQVTLSCSPISGHRSVSWYQQTPGQGLQFLFEYFSETQRNKGNFPGRFSGRQFSNSRSEMNVSTLELGDSALYLCASSPEGQGQGGEKLFFGSGTQLSVL.

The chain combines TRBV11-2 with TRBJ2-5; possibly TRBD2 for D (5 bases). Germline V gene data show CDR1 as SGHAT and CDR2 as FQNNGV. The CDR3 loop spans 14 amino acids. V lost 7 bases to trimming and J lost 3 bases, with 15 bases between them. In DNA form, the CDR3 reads TGTGCCAGCACCCCGTCCCCGAGGGAAGAGACCCAGTACTTC. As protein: CASTPSPREETQYF.